This record concerns one T cell receptor beta chain sequence. Its antigen remains unknown. The sample belongs to a study of cytomegalovirus exposure and HLA in healthy donors. Overall study results and limits: It was 150 to 200 TCR beta chains that were listed as cytomegalovirus-associated.

Only in-frame clones appear in the TCRdb table, and some are missing; sequencing was by immunoSEQ multiplex PCR. Among roughly 300,000 clones, just over 85% were seen once, and the ten largest hold about 0.91%. After removal of 3 bases from V and 9 bases from J, the junction contained 5 bases not matched to a gene. In germline, CDR1 is SGHDT, CDR2 YYEEEE. This CDR3 has 14 amino acids. While the first cohort had 600 to 800 subjects, the donors belonged to the separate validation cohort of more than 95 subjects. The source is a woman under 30 in good health and CMV-seronegative. The chain combines TRBV5-6 with TRBJ2-1, with 11 bases matching TRBD2. Sequences were obtained from PBMCs. CDR3 nucleotides: TGTGCCAGCAGCTCGTCCGGGACTAGCGGTGAGCAGTTCTTC. This translates into CASSSSGTSGEQFF.